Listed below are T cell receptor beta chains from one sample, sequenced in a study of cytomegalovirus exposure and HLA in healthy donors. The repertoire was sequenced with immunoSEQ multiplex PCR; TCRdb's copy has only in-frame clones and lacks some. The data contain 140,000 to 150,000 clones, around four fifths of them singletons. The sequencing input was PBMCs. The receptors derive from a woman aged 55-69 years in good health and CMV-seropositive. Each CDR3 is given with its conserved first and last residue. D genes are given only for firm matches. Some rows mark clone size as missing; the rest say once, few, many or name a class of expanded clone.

CDR3aa: CASSLAGGLVDEQFF
CDR3nt: TGTGCCAGCAGCTTGGCAGGGGGCTTAGTGGATGAGCAGTTCTTC
abundance: -
j_gene: TRBJ2-1
len: 15
v_gene: TRBV11-2
d_gene: TRBD1

CDR3aa: CASSVDLWTNEKLFF
CDR3nt: TGCGCCAGCAGCGTGGACCTATGGACTAATGAAAAACTGTTTTTT
abundance: -
j_gene: TRBJ1-4
len: 15
v_gene: TRBV5-1
d_gene: -

CDR3aa: CASSPRQGVETQYF
CDR3nt: TGTGCCAGCAGCCCCCGACAGGGGGTGGAGACCCAGTACTTC
abundance: -
j_gene: TRBJ2-5
len: 14
v_gene: TRBV28
d_gene: TRBD1

CDR3aa: CASSSITDTQYF
CDR3nt: TGCGCCAGCAGCTCTATCACAGATACGCAGTATTTT
abundance: -
j_gene: TRBJ2-3
len: 12
v_gene: TRBV5-1
d_gene: -

CDR3aa: CASSQSLAGPLPNEQFF
CDR3nt: TGTGCCAGCTCTCAATCCCTAGCGGGGCCCCTCCCCAATGAGCAGTTCTTC
abundance: -
j_gene: TRBJ2-1
len: 17
v_gene: TRBV18
d_gene: TRBD2

CDR3aa: CASRQFVIAGGINNEQFF
CDR3nt: TGTGCCAGCAGACAATTCGTTATAGCGGGAGGGATTAACAATGAGCAGTTCTTC
abundance: -
j_gene: TRBJ2-1
len: 18
v_gene: TRBV4-2
d_gene: TRBD2

CDR3aa: CASSFSGRRAEAFF
CDR3nt: TGTGCCAGTAGTTTCTCCGGGAGACGCGCTGAAGCTTTCTTT
abundance: -
j_gene: TRBJ1-1
len: 14
v_gene: TRBV19
d_gene: -

CDR3aa: CASSPGGQGIEKLFF
CDR3nt: TGCGCCAGCAGCCCGGGGGGGCAGGGAATTGAAAAACTGTTTTTT
abundance: -
j_gene: TRBJ1-4
len: 15
v_gene: TRBV5-1
d_gene: -

CDR3aa: CASGQESQSLQETQYF
CDR3nt: TGCGCCAGCGGCCAAGAATCGCAGTCTCTCCAAGAGACCCAGTACTTC
abundance: -
j_gene: TRBJ2-5
len: 16
v_gene: TRBV4-3
d_gene: -

CDR3aa: CASSQPGQGKSYEQYF
CDR3nt: TGCGCCAGCAGCCAGCCGGGACAGGGAAAATCCTACGAGCAGTACTTC
abundance: -
j_gene: TRBJ2-7
len: 16
v_gene: TRBV4-1
d_gene: TRBD1

CDR3aa: CASTMALAGGEQFF
CDR3nt: TGTGCCAGCACGATGGCACTAGCGGGAGGTGAGCAGTTCTTC
abundance: -
j_gene: TRBJ2-1
len: 14
v_gene: TRBV7-9
d_gene: TRBD2

CDR3aa: CSVAVAQGENSPLHF
CDR3nt: TGCAGCGTTGCCGTAGCGCAGGGGGAGAATTCACCCCTCCACTTT
abundance: once
j_gene: TRBJ1-6
len: 15
v_gene: TRBV29-1
d_gene: TRBD1

CDR3aa: CSAGIGLNSPQHF
CDR3nt: TGCAGCGCCGGAATCGGCCTCAATAGCCCCCAGCATTTT
abundance: few
j_gene: TRBJ1-5
len: 13
v_gene: TRBV29-1
d_gene: -

CDR3aa: CAIRQAGGPPGELFF
CDR3nt: TGTGCCATCAGACAAGCGGGAGGGCCCCCCGGGGAGCTGTTTTTT
abundance: -
j_gene: TRBJ2-2
len: 15
v_gene: TRBV10-3
d_gene: TRBD2

CDR3aa: CASNPDRTQNYGYTF
CDR3nt: TGTGCCAGTAACCCTGACAGGACTCAGAACTATGGCTACACCTTC
abundance: few
j_gene: TRBJ1-2
len: 15
v_gene: TRBV19
d_gene: -

CDR3aa: CASSRASGTNTDTQYF
CDR3nt: TGTGCCAGCTCACGGGCTAGCGGGACCAACACAGATACGCAGTATTTT
abundance: once
j_gene: TRBJ2-3
len: 16
v_gene: TRBV18
d_gene: TRBD2

CDR3aa: CASSLASSPLHF
CDR3nt: TGTGCCAGCAGCTTGGCGTCTTCACCCCTCCACTTT
abundance: once
j_gene: TRBJ1-6
len: 12
v_gene: TRBV5-6
d_gene: -

CDR3aa: CASSQVRNTLHEQYF
CDR3nt: TGCGCCAGCAGCCAAGTCCGCAACACCCTCCACGAGCAGTACTTC
abundance: -
j_gene: TRBJ2-7
len: 15
v_gene: TRBV4-3
d_gene: -

CDR3aa: CASSPGLWTAGGYTF
CDR3nt: TGTGCCAGCAGCCCGGGATTGTGGACGGCCGGTGGCTACACCTTC
abundance: once
j_gene: TRBJ1-2
len: 15
v_gene: TRBV5-6
d_gene: -

CDR3aa: CASSQVARSVQFF
CDR3nt: TGTGCCAGCAGCCAAGTGGCTAGAAGTGTTCAGTTCTTC
abundance: -
j_gene: TRBJ2-1
len: 13
v_gene: TRBV14
d_gene: -

CDR3aa: CASRPTGLAASTDTQYF
CDR3nt: TGTGCCAGCAGGCCCACCGGGCTAGCGGCTAGCACAGATACGCAGTATTTT
abundance: -
j_gene: TRBJ2-3
len: 17
v_gene: TRBV2
d_gene: TRBD2

CDR3aa: CAWKQGAGEQFF
CDR3nt: TGTGCCTGGAAACAGGGGGCCGGTGAGCAGTTCTTC
abundance: -
j_gene: TRBJ2-1
len: 12
v_gene: TRBV30
d_gene: TRBD1

CDR3aa: CASSLGHDTDTQYF
CDR3nt: TGTGCCAGCAGCTTAGGACACGACACAGATACGCAGTATTTT
abundance: -
j_gene: TRBJ2-3
len: 14
v_gene: TRBV11-3
d_gene: -

CDR3aa: CASSKTGIGGYTF
CDR3nt: TGTGCCAGCAGCAAGACAGGGATCGGCGGCTACACCTTC
abundance: -
j_gene: TRBJ1-2
len: 13
v_gene: TRBV7-3
d_gene: TRBD1

CDR3aa: CSVSFLASSYEQYF
CDR3nt: TGCAGCGTCTCCTTTTTAGCGAGCTCCTACGAGCAGTACTTC
abundance: once
j_gene: TRBJ2-7
len: 14
v_gene: TRBV29-1
d_gene: -

CDR3aa: CASSLRSDRFRGASGANVLTF
CDR3nt: TGTGCCAGCAGTTTAAGGAGTGACAGGTTCCGGGGGGCATCTGGGGCCAACGTCCTGACTTTC
abundance: -
j_gene: TRBJ2-6
len: 21
v_gene: TRBV27
d_gene: -

CDR3aa: CASSFPSSYNEQFF
CDR3nt: TGTGCCAGCAGTTTTCCGAGCTCCTACAATGAGCAGTTCTTC
abundance: -
j_gene: TRBJ2-1
len: 14
v_gene: TRBV28
d_gene: -

CDR3aa: CASSLGAPGQGINEQFF
CDR3nt: TGTGCCAGCAGCTTGGGGGCACCGGGACAGGGAATCAATGAGCAGTTCTTC
abundance: -
j_gene: TRBJ2-1
len: 17
v_gene: TRBV5-4
d_gene: TRBD1

CDR3aa: CASSSHGGTGAYGYTF
CDR3nt: TGTGCCAGCAGCTCACACGGCGGAACAGGGGCCTATGGCTACACCTTC
abundance: -
j_gene: TRBJ1-2
len: 16
v_gene: TRBV11-2
d_gene: TRBD1

CDR3aa: CASSLDIHNEQFF
CDR3nt: TGCGCCAGCAGCTTGGACATCCACAATGAGCAGTTCTTC
abundance: -
j_gene: TRBJ2-1
len: 13
v_gene: TRBV5-1
d_gene: -

CDR3aa: CSADTGGGETQYF
CDR3nt: TGCAGTGCTGATACGGGGGGCGGAGAGACCCAGTACTTC
abundance: -
j_gene: TRBJ2-5
len: 13
v_gene: TRBV29-1
d_gene: -

CDR3aa: CASSYLVASSYNEQFF
CDR3nt: TGTGCCAGCAGTTACTTGGTCGCGAGCTCCTACAATGAGCAGTTCTTC
abundance: -
j_gene: TRBJ2-1
len: 16
v_gene: TRBV6-5
d_gene: -

CDR3aa: CASRTGQNTEAFF
CDR3nt: TGTGCCAGTAGGACAGGGCAGAACACTGAAGCTTTCTTT
abundance: -
j_gene: TRBJ1-1
len: 13
v_gene: TRBV19
d_gene: TRBD1

CDR3aa: CASSLDSSGAYEQYF
CDR3nt: TGTGCCAGCAGCTTAGATTCCAGCGGAGCCTACGAGCAGTACTTC
abundance: -
j_gene: TRBJ2-7
len: 15
v_gene: TRBV11-2
d_gene: -

CDR3aa: CASGPTPGAKNIQYF
CDR3nt: TGTGCCAGCGGCCCGACCCCCGGGGCCAAAAACATTCAGTACTTC
abundance: -
j_gene: TRBJ2-4
len: 15
v_gene: TRBV11-3
d_gene: -

CDR3aa: CASSQETSYEQYF
CDR3nt: TGCGCCAGCAGCCAAGAGACATCTTACGAGCAGTACTTC
abundance: -
j_gene: TRBJ2-7
len: 13
v_gene: TRBV4-1
d_gene: -

CDR3aa: CASSPIGSDIQYF
CDR3nt: TGTGCCAGCTCACCAATAGGGAGTGACATTCAGTACTTC
abundance: few
j_gene: TRBJ2-4
len: 13
v_gene: TRBV18
d_gene: -

CDR3aa: CAWSQTGAFDGYTF
CDR3nt: TGTGCCTGGAGTCAGACAGGGGCCTTCGATGGCTACACCTTC
abundance: -
j_gene: TRBJ1-2
len: 14
v_gene: TRBV30
d_gene: TRBD1

CDR3aa: CASSESPLSYNEQFF
CDR3nt: TGTGCCAGCAGTGAATCTCCCCTATCTTACAATGAGCAGTTCTTC
abundance: few
j_gene: TRBJ2-1
len: 15
v_gene: TRBV6-1
d_gene: -

CDR3aa: CASSPGGATNEKLFF
CDR3nt: TGTGCCAGCAGCCCGGGGGGTGCAACTAATGAAAAACTGTTTTTT
abundance: few
j_gene: TRBJ1-4
len: 15
v_gene: TRBV7-9
d_gene: -

CDR3aa: CASSQYSRSAIDTQYF
CDR3nt: TGCGCCAGCAGCCAATATTCGAGAAGCGCCATAGATACGCAGTATTTT
abundance: -
j_gene: TRBJ2-3
len: 16
v_gene: TRBV4-3
d_gene: -

CDR3aa: CASKRQGDSYEQYF
CDR3nt: TGTGCCAGCAAAAGACAGGGAGATTCCTACGAGCAGTACTTC
abundance: -
j_gene: TRBJ2-7
len: 14
v_gene: TRBV6-1
d_gene: TRBD1

CDR3aa: CASSLPGSPYGYTF
CDR3nt: TGTGCCAGCAGCTTGCCAGGCAGCCCCTATGGCTACACCTTC
abundance: -
j_gene: TRBJ1-2
len: 14
v_gene: TRBV5-6
d_gene: -

CDR3aa: CASSMGGGGTYEQYF
CDR3nt: TGTGCCAGTAGTATGGGCGGGGGCGGGACCTACGAGCAGTACTTC
abundance: -
j_gene: TRBJ2-7
len: 15
v_gene: TRBV19
d_gene: -

CDR3aa: CAISRDSGNTGELFF
CDR3nt: TGTGCCATCAGTCGGGATTCGGGCAACACCGGGGAGCTGTTTTTT
abundance: -
j_gene: TRBJ2-2
len: 15
v_gene: TRBV10-3
d_gene: -

CDR3aa: CAWTAGGRNEQFF
CDR3nt: TGTGCCTGGACGGCCGGGGGACGCAATGAGCAGTTCTTC
abundance: -
j_gene: TRBJ2-1
len: 13
v_gene: TRBV30
d_gene: -

CDR3aa: CSVGGDYTDTQYF
CDR3nt: TGCAGCGTTGGGGGAGACTACACAGATACGCAGTATTTT
abundance: few
j_gene: TRBJ2-3
len: 13
v_gene: TRBV29-1
d_gene: -

CDR3aa: CASSGQPNEKLFF
CDR3nt: TGTGCCAGCAGCGGACAGCCTAATGAAAAACTGTTTTTT
abundance: few
j_gene: TRBJ1-4
len: 13
v_gene: TRBV5-8
d_gene: -

CDR3aa: CASSPIYRGRYTEAFF
CDR3nt: TGTGCCAGCAGTCCAATCTACAGGGGAAGATACACTGAAGCTTTCTTT
abundance: -
j_gene: TRBJ1-1
len: 16
v_gene: TRBV27
d_gene: TRBD1

CDR3aa: CASSLIPADTQYF
CDR3nt: TGTGCCAGCAGCTTAATTCCGGCAGATACGCAGTATTTT
abundance: -
j_gene: TRBJ2-3
len: 13
v_gene: TRBV7-2
d_gene: -

CDR3aa: CASSLARGIQETQYF
CDR3nt: TGTGCCAGCAGCTTGGCCCGCGGGATCCAAGAGACCCAGTACTTC
abundance: -
j_gene: TRBJ2-5
len: 15
v_gene: TRBV5-6
d_gene: -

CDR3aa: CASRIAGGGFEQYF
CDR3nt: TGTGCCAGCAGAATAGCGGGAGGGGGTTTCGAGCAGTACTTC
abundance: -
j_gene: TRBJ2-7
len: 14
v_gene: TRBV27
d_gene: TRBD2

CDR3aa: CASRERGWSNQLQHF
CDR3nt: TGTGCCAGCAGGGAACGGGGGTGGAGCAATCAGCTCCAGCATTTT
abundance: -
j_gene: TRBJ1-5
len: 15
v_gene: TRBV6-5
d_gene: -